The rows below give T cell receptor beta chains drawn from one sample of a study of OX40 agonist ivuxolimab in advanced cancers. Sequencing was performed with immunoSEQ multiplex PCR; in TCRdb, only in-frame clones are kept and a portion is missing. The sample lists about 37,000 clones, roughly 86% occurring once. The material was CD4+ or CD8+ T cells sorted from blood, obtained in a trial of the OX40 agonist ivuxolimab. The receptors originated from an adult with an advanced solid tumor such as melanoma, head and neck, liver or kidney cancer. The CDR3 runs from the conserved cysteine through the conserved F or W. A D gene is named only where the DNA matches it firmly. Some rows have no size entry. The others give once, few or many, or a class for an expanded clone.

CDR3 protein: CASSLTDNQPQHF; clone size: .; D gene: .; J gene: TRBJ1-5; V gene: TRBV18
CDR3 protein: CASSLTAVEQYF; clone size: few; D gene: .; J gene: TRBJ2-7; V gene: TRBV7-6
CDR3 protein: CASSLRQGTNYGYTF; clone size: few; D gene: TRBD1; J gene: TRBJ1-2; V gene: TRBV7-8
CDR3 protein: CASSRPRTGANTEAFF; clone size: .; D gene: TRBD1; J gene: TRBJ1-1; V gene: TRBV14
CDR3 protein: CATTSLGYGAVRAFF; clone size: .; D gene: .; J gene: TRBJ1-1; V gene: TRBV6-1
CDR3 protein: CASSVDRGTYNEQFF; clone size: .; D gene: TRBD1; J gene: TRBJ2-1; V gene: TRBV11-2
CDR3 protein: CASSHREDTQYF; clone size: .; D gene: .; J gene: TRBJ2-3; V gene: TRBV6-1
CDR3 protein: CASSYSAGGYGYTF; clone size: .; D gene: .; J gene: TRBJ1-2; V gene: TRBV6-5
CDR3 protein: CSFGQGAEQYF; clone size: .; D gene: TRBD1; J gene: TRBJ2-7; V gene: TRBV29-1
CDR3 protein: CASSYSGGRETQYF; clone size: .; D gene: .; J gene: TRBJ2-5; V gene: TRBV6-5
CDR3 protein: CASSETGRGEQFF; clone size: .; D gene: .; J gene: TRBJ2-1; V gene: TRBV11-3
CDR3 protein: CASSPTPGNSPLHF; clone size: .; D gene: .; J gene: TRBJ1-6; V gene: TRBV2
CDR3 protein: CASSLGRTVGNEQFF; clone size: .; D gene: .; J gene: TRBJ2-1; V gene: TRBV7-9
CDR3 protein: CASSNYREPYEQYF; clone size: .; D gene: .; J gene: TRBJ2-7; V gene: TRBV6-5
CDR3 protein: CASSYSAGARETQYF; clone size: .; D gene: .; J gene: TRBJ2-5; V gene: TRBV6-5
CDR3 protein: CASSNPRSASPLHF; clone size: .; D gene: .; J gene: TRBJ1-6; V gene: TRBV6-1
CDR3 protein: CASSAGTGRNEKLFF; clone size: .; D gene: .; J gene: TRBJ1-4; V gene: TRBV10-2
CDR3 protein: CASSPGRSGELFF; clone size: .; D gene: .; J gene: TRBJ2-2; V gene: TRBV7-9
CDR3 protein: CASSIAGDSYEQYF; clone size: .; D gene: TRBD2; J gene: TRBJ2-7; V gene: TRBV7-2
CDR3 protein: CASSPIPGQGGEKLFF; clone size: .; D gene: TRBD1; J gene: TRBJ1-4; V gene: TRBV5-1
CDR3 protein: CASSLGGSVNTEAFF; clone size: .; D gene: .; J gene: TRBJ1-1; V gene: TRBV11-2
CDR3 protein: CASSVSRGTGELFF; clone size: .; D gene: .; J gene: TRBJ2-2; V gene: TRBV9
CDR3 protein: CASSFAGYNSPLHF; clone size: .; D gene: .; J gene: TRBJ1-6; V gene: TRBV7-9
CDR3 protein: CASSTEGDQPQHF; clone size: .; D gene: .; J gene: TRBJ1-5; V gene: TRBV2
CDR3 protein: CASSLSGNYGYTF; clone size: .; D gene: .; J gene: TRBJ1-2; V gene: TRBV27
CDR3 protein: CAISESGTWAFF; clone size: .; D gene: .; J gene: TRBJ1-1; V gene: TRBV10-3
CDR3 protein: CASSYLGGVTEAFF; clone size: .; D gene: .; J gene: TRBJ1-1; V gene: TRBV6-5
CDR3 protein: CASSQDANRPGIQYF; clone size: .; D gene: .; J gene: TRBJ2-4; V gene: TRBV4-3
CDR3 protein: CAWRRTDMNTEAFF; clone size: few; D gene: .; J gene: TRBJ1-1; V gene: TRBV30
CDR3 protein: CASSVGRNSNYGYTF; clone size: .; D gene: .; J gene: TRBJ1-2; V gene: TRBV6-1
CDR3 protein: CASSIGLGTEAFF; clone size: .; D gene: .; J gene: TRBJ1-1; V gene: TRBV19
CDR3 protein: CASTRTGHNQPQHF; clone size: .; D gene: TRBD1; J gene: TRBJ1-5; V gene: TRBV6-6
CDR3 protein: CASSRDSEAFF; clone size: few; D gene: .; J gene: TRBJ1-1; V gene: TRBV18
CDR3 protein: CASSHTGGADGYTF; clone size: few; D gene: TRBD1; J gene: TRBJ1-2; V gene: TRBV4-1
CDR3 protein: CASSLGRDRGIQYF; clone size: .; D gene: TRBD1; J gene: TRBJ2-4; V gene: TRBV5-8
CDR3 protein: CASSVLGGGNTDTQYF; clone size: .; D gene: TRBD2; J gene: TRBJ2-3; V gene: TRBV6-1
CDR3 protein: CASGGTGDTNTGELFF; clone size: .; D gene: TRBD1; J gene: TRBJ2-2; V gene: TRBV10-1
CDR3 protein: CASSPLTAYGYTF; clone size: .; D gene: .; J gene: TRBJ1-2; V gene: TRBV18
CDR3 protein: CASSLTGSGNTIYF; clone size: .; D gene: TRBD1; J gene: TRBJ1-3; V gene: TRBV6-6
CDR3 protein: CASSLLKGKETQYF; clone size: .; D gene: .; J gene: TRBJ2-5; V gene: TRBV7-8
CDR3 protein: CASSAGTGASTNEKLFF; clone size: .; D gene: TRBD1; J gene: TRBJ1-4; V gene: TRBV5-4
CDR3 protein: CASRNTATLTGTEAFF; clone size: .; D gene: .; J gene: TRBJ1-1; V gene: TRBV7-9